This TCR beta chain was sequenced for a study of T-cell reconstitution after alpha-beta-depleted transplantation in children. Trimming took 5 bases from V and 5 from J; bases not matched to a gene: 7. The CDR3 sequence is 15 residues long. Germline values: CDR1 SEHNR, CDR2 FQNEAQ (reference sequence). A library of TCRbeta sequences, prepared with unique molecular identifiers, was generated. One entry per CDR3 protein results from TCRdb running MiXCR on the PCR reads. The table records 20,000 to 25,000 distinct CDR3 sequences, approximately 11% of them present only once. This clonotype appeared many times.

J is TRBJ2-3 and V is TRBV7-9, with 10 bases that match TRBD1. Sequencing used PBMCs from the stem cell graft donor, obtained from the stem cell graft. The receptor was isolated from a human donor who donated a stem cell graft to a child with chronic granulomatous disease. CDR3 protein: CASSRDRGLGDTQYF. In nucleotides, the CDR3 is TGTGCCAGCAGCCGCGACAGGGGGCTCGGAGATACGCAGTATTTT.